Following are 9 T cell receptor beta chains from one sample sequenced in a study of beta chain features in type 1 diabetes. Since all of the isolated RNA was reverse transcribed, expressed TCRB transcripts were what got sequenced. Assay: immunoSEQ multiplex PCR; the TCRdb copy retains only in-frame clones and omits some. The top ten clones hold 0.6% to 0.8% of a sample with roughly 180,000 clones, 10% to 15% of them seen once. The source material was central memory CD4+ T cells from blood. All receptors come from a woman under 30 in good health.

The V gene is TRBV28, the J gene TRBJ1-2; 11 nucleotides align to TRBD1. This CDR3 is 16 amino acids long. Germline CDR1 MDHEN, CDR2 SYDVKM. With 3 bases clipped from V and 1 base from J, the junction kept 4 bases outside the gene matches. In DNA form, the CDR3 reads TGTGCCAGCAGTTTCATTGGGACAGGGGGTAACTATGGCTACACCTTC. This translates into CASSFIGTGGNYGYTF.

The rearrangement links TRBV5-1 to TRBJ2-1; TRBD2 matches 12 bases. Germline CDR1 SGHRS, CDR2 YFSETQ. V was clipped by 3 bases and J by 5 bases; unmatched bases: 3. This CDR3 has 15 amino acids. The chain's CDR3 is CASSSLAGGDNEQFF. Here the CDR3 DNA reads TGCGCCAGCAGCTCGCTAGCGGGAGGGGACAATGAGCAGTTCTTC.

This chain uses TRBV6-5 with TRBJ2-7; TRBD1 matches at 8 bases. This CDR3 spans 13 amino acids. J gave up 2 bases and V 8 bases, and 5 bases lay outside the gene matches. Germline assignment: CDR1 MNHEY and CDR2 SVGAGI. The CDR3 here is CASGPTGAYEQYF. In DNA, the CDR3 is TGTGCCAGCGGTCCGACAGGGGCCTACGAGCAGTACTTC.

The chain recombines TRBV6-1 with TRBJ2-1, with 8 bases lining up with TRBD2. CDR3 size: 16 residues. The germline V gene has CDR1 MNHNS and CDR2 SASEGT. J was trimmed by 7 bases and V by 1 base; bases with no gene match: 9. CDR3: CASSEGRGGWSNEQFF. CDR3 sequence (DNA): TGTGCCAGCAGTGAAGGACGGGGGGGATGGAGTAATGAGCAGTTCTTC.

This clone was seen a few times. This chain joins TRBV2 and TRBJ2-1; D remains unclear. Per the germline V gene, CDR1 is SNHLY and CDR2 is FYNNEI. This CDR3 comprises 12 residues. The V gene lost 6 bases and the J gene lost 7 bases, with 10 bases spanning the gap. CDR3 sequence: CASRLERNEQFF. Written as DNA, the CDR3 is TGTGCCAGCAGACTGGAGAGAAATGAGCAGTTCTTC.

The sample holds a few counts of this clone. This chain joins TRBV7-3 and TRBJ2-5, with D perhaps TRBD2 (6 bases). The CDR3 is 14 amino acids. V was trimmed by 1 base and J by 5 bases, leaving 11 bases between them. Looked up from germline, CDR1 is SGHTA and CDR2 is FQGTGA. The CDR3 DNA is TGTGCCAGCAGCTTAATGGCGGGGAGCGAGACCCAGTACTTC. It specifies CASSLMAGSETQYF.

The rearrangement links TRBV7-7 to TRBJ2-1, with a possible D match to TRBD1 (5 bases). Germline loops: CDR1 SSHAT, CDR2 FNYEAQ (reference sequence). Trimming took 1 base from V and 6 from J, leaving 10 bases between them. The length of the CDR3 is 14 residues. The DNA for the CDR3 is TGTGCCAGCAGCTTAGGAAGGGGCGTCAATGAGCAGTTCTTC. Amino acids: CASSLGRGVNEQFF.

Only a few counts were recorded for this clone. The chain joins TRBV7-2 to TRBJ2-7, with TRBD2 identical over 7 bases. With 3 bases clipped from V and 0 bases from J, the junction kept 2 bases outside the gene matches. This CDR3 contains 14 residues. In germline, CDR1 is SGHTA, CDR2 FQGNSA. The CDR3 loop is CASSFPSGSYEQYF. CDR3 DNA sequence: TGTGCCAGCAGCTTCCCTAGCGGCTCCTACGAGCAGTACTTC.

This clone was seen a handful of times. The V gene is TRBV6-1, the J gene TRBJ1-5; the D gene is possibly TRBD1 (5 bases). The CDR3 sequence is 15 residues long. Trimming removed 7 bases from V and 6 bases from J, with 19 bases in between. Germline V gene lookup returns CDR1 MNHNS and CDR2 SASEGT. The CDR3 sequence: CASTRGGRVTQPQHF. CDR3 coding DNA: TGTGCCAGCACGAGGGGAGGCAGGGTGACTCAGCCCCAGCATTTT.